This T cell receptor (beta chain) was sequenced in a study of OX40 agonist ivuxolimab in advanced cancers. General study results and limits: Expanded clones were, on average, more numerous among CD8+ T cells than CD4+. Both CD4+ and CD8+ T cell populations in blood had undergone clonal expansion by week 6 at 0.1 to 3.0 mg/kg.

On this clone: The antigen is undetermined.

This CDR3 has 15 residues. V shed 3 bases, J shed 3 bases, and the junction held 5 bases outside the gene matches. Germline V CDR1 and CDR2: KGHSH, LQKENI. Clones were read by immunoSEQ multiplex PCR, and TCRdb kept only the in-frame ones, dropping some. The sample includes about 78,000 clones, under 90% of them seen just once. The chain employs TRBV18 and TRBJ1-5, with 7 bases fitting TRBD1. The source material was CD4+ or CD8+ T cells sorted from blood, sampled in a trial of the OX40 agonist ivuxolimab. This TCR was recovered from an adult with an advanced solid tumor such as melanoma, head and neck, liver or kidney cancer. The CDR3 nucleotides are TGTGCCAGCTCACCGGGACAGAGTAACAATCAGCCCCAGCATTTT. Its protein product is CASSPGQSNNQPQHF.